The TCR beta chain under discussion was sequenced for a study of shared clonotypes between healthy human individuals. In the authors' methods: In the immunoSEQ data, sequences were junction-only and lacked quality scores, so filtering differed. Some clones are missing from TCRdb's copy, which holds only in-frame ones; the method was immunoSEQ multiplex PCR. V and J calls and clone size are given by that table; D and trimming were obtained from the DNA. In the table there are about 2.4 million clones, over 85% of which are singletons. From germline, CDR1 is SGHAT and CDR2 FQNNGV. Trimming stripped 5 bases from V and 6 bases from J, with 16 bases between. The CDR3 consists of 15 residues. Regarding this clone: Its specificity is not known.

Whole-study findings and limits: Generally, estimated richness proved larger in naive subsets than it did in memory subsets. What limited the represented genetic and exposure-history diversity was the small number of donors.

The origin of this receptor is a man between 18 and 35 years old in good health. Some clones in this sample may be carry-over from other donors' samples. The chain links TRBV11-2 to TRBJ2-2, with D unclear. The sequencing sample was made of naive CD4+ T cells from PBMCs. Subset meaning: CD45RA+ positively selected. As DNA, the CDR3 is TGTGCCAGCAGCCACCGCTCAAGGTCGCCCGGGGAGCTGTTTTTT. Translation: CASSHRSRSPGELFF.